These 21 T cell receptor beta chains came from one sample sequenced in a study of shared clonotypes between healthy human individuals. Produced via immunoSEQ multiplex PCR; TCRdb's table is partial and in-frame only. The repertoire has 2 million to 2.5 million clones, more than 90% of them found once; the top ten carry about 0.13%. Sequenced: naive CD4+ T cells sorted from blood. This sample's subset: CD45RA+ positively selected. Receptor source: a man aged 18 to 29 in good health.

This chain's CDR3 is CASSLDGFDGYTF. As DNA, the CDR3 is TGCGCCAGCAGCTTGGATGGGTTTGATGGCTACACCTTC. The chain has TRBV5-1 and TRBJ1-2; no reliable D call. In germline, CDR1 is SGHRS, CDR2 YFSETQ. The CDR3 covers 13 residues. Trimming removed 0 bases at V and 6 bases at J, with 9 bases between.

The chain links TRBV6-6 to TRBJ2-7; maybe TRBD1 (5 bases). The CDR3 has 13 residues. The germline V gene encodes CDR1 MNHNY and CDR2 SVGAGI (reference sequence). V lost 0 bases, J lost 6 bases, and 9 bases lay in between. CDR3 bases: TGTGCCAGCAGTTACTCGGGCACAGGCGAGCAGTACTTC. Protein product: CASSYSGTGEQYF.

The rearrangement uses TRBV6-1 and TRBJ2-7, with TRBD1 matching 11 bases. The CDR3 consists of 16 residues. Germline V gene sequence: CDR1 MNHNS, CDR2 SASEGT. The junction had 7 bases not matched to a gene; V was cut back by 0 bases and J by 6 bases. CDR3 in DNA: TGTGCCAGCAGTGAAGCGTCAGGACAGGGGGCAGGCGAGCAGTACTTC. This encodes CASSEASGQGAGEQYF.

This rearrangement joins TRBV6-5 to TRBJ1-4; 7 bases match TRBD1. Trimming took 5 bases from V and 4 from J; bases not matched to a gene: 7. This CDR3 has 15 residues. Per the germline V gene, CDR1 is MNHEY and CDR2 is SVGAGI. The CDR3 loop reads CASSISTGINEKLFF. The CDR3 region has the DNA TGTGCCAGCAGTATCTCGACAGGGATTAATGAAAAACTGTTTTTT.

The V call is TRBV11-1, the J call TRBJ2-3; 7 bases are a match to TRBD2. The CDR3 loop spans 14 amino acids. Germline assignment: CDR1 SGHAT and CDR2 FQDESV (reference sequence). V lost 4 bases and J lost 9; bases outside the gene matches: 10. The CDR3 sequence: CASSSTSKGKTQYF. The CDR3 DNA reads TGTGCCAGCAGCTCGACTAGCAAGGGAAAAACGCAGTATTTT.

This clone occurred a few times. In DNA, the CDR3 is TGTGCCTGGACCCTTCCCCCGGGACTGGGTTATGGCTACACCTTC. Translated: CAWTLPPGLGYGYTF. The gene calls are TRBV30 and TRBJ1-2; a weak D match, TRBD1 (5 bases). Germline-derived CDR1 and CDR2 are GTSNPN and SVGIG (reference sequence). Trimming removed 4 bases from V and 5 bases from J, with 20 bases in between. The CDR3 totals 15 residues.

Comment on this clone: The sample holds other DNA sequences that translate to the same CDR3. The chain is built from TRBV18 and TRBJ1-4; D is perhaps TRBD1 (5 bases). The germline V gene has CDR1 KGHSH and CDR2 LQKENI. This CDR3 has 14 amino acids. Trimming removed 3 bases from V and 6 bases from J, with 11 bases in between. Here the CDR3 reads CASSPGQGYEKLFF. The CDR3 nucleotides read TGTGCCAGCTCACCTGGCCAGGGCTATGAAAAACTGTTTTTT.

Remarks on this clone: Different DNA sequences within this sample yield the same CDR3. The chain couples TRBV28 to TRBJ1-2; the D gene is possibly TRBD1 (6 bases). CDR1 MDHEN and CDR2 SYDVKM come from the germline V gene. This CDR3 region has 14 residues. V was pared by 3 bases and J by 2 bases, with 10 bases between. CDR3 residues: CASSFSDRNYGYTF. The CDR3 DNA sequence: TGTGCCAGCAGTTTTTCGGACAGAAACTATGGCTACACCTTC.

This sequence joins TRBV19 and TRBJ2-3, with 14 nucleotides matching TRBD2. Per the germline V gene, CDR1 is LNHDA and CDR2 is SQIVND (reference sequence). The CDR3 contains 19 residues. The J segment lost 3 bases and the V segment lost 3 bases, leaving 11 bases of the junction unmatched. The CDR3: CASSIGGLAGVYGTDTQYF. In DNA form, the CDR3 reads TGTGCCAGTAGTATTGGGGGACTAGCGGGGGTCTACGGGACAGATACGCAGTATTTT.

The gene calls are TRBV30 and TRBJ2-2; D is perhaps TRBD1 (6 bases). The CDR3 sequence is 17 residues long. Germline V gene sequence: CDR1 GTSNPN, CDR2 SVGIG (reference sequence). Trimming took 5 bases from V and 1 from J, leaving 20 bases between them. DNA of the CDR3: TGTGCCTGGGGAGGTCATGGGACATCAGGGAACACCGGGGAGCTGTTTTTT. Protein sequence: CAWGGHGTSGNTGELFF.

This chain joins TRBV7-9 and TRBJ1-2, with 10 bases fitting TRBD1. The CDR3 is made up of 16 amino acids. Germline-derived CDR1 and CDR2 are SEHNR and FQNEAQ (reference sequence). Losses at the gene ends were 3 bases for V and 4 bases for J; bases not matched to a gene: 8. CDR3: CASSLATGGGGYGYTF. The CDR3 region has the DNA TGTGCCAGCAGCTTGGCGACAGGGGGCGGAGGCTATGGCTACACCTTC.

J is TRBJ2-7 and V is TRBV19; 9 bases are shared with TRBD1. V dropped 6 bases and J dropped 6; count of bases not matched to a gene: 9. Germline V gives CDR1 LNHDA, CDR2 SQIVND (reference sequence). This CDR3 spans 14 amino acids. In nucleotides, the CDR3 is TGTGCCAGTAGAGTCGGGACAGGGATCGGCGAGCAGTACTTC. Protein product: CASRVGTGIGEQYF.

The chain combines TRBV7-9 with TRBJ1-2; possibly TRBD1 for D (6 bases). This CDR3 region has 16 residues. The germline gives CDR1 SEHNR, CDR2 FQNEAQ (reference sequence). V was trimmed by 3 bases and J by 5 bases, leaving 19 bases between them. The DNA of the CDR3 is TGTGCCAGCAGCTTGGGATCAGGGGCAGTACAATATGGCTACACCTTC. It encodes CASSLGSGAVQYGYTF.

The sample holds a few counts of this clone. The chain employs TRBV7-2 and TRBJ2-3, with D perhaps TRBD2 (5 bases). Germline V lookup: CDR1 SGHTA, CDR2 FQGNSA. This CDR3 is built from 17 residues. The ends were cut back, 4 bases at V and 5 bases at J, with 22 bases in the middle. CDR3 bases: TGTGCCAGCAGCTCCGTCCCCCGTGGAGCGGCCGTAGATACGCAGTATTTT. Its protein is CASSSVPRGAAVDTQYF.

The chain couples TRBV19 to TRBJ1-1; TRBD1 is a possible D gene (6 bases). The CDR3 has 14 amino acids. V gave up 7 bases and J gave up 4 bases, with 16 bases separating them. Germline V gene sequence: CDR1 LNHDA, CDR2 SQIVND (reference sequence). In nucleotides, the CDR3 is TGTGCCAGTAACCGGGGGGGGCTAGGCACTGAAGCTTTCTTT. Translated, it gives CASNRGGLGTEAFF.

Only one count was recorded for this clone. A read error may be the cause here, since a much bigger clone is one base away. Within the sample, other DNA sequences also encode this same CDR3. This chain uses TRBV5-1 with TRBJ1-5; D gene uncertain. Germline V lookup: CDR1 SGHRS, CDR2 YFSETQ. V was cut by 1 base and J by 1 base, with 3 bases left in between. The CDR3 sequence is 13 residues long. CDR3 DNA: TGCGCCAGCAGCTTGAACAGCAATCAGCCCCAGCATTTT. Translated: CASSLNSNQPQHF.

This rearrangement joins TRBV2 to TRBJ2-1; no clear D. The CDR3 sequence is 13 residues long. Trimming shortened V by 8 bases and J by 5 bases, and 13 bases separated the two germline ends. CDR1 SNHLY and CDR2 FYNNEI come from the germline V gene. Here the CDR3 reads CASRNRLDNEQFF. The CDR3 region has the DNA TGTGCCAGCCGGAATAGACTGGACAATGAGCAGTTCTTC. The full variable domain, completed using reference TRBV2 and TRBJ2-1, is EPEVTQTPSHQVTQMGQEVILRCVPISNHLYFYWYRQILGQKVEFLVSFYNNEISEKSEIFDDQFSVERPDGSNFTLKIRSTKLEDSAMYFCASRNRLDNEQFFGPGTRLTVL.

This clone was seen a single time. The V gene is TRBV7-2, the J gene TRBJ2-5; D is unresolved. Looked up from germline, CDR1 is SGHTA and CDR2 is FQGNSA. V lost 6 bases and J lost 4, with 15 bases in between. There are 14 residues in the CDR3. The CDR3 region is CASSKDSDRETQYF. The CDR3 DNA sequence: TGTGCCAGCAGTAAAGACTCGGATCGAGAGACCCAGTACTTC.

This clone was seen a single time. The chain uses TRBV7-8 and TRBJ2-2; TRBD2 matches at 7 bases. CDR1 is SGHVS, CDR2 FQNEAQ, per germline. The trim removed 2 bases at V and 3 bases at J, leaving 9 bases unmatched. CDR3 length: 17 residues. CDR3 DNA: TGTGCCAGCAGCTTAAGTCTCGCGGGAGCCGACACCGGGGAGCTGTTTTTT. It codes for CASSLSLAGADTGELFF.

J is TRBJ2-5 and V is TRBV4-1; D may be TRBD2 (7 bases). Germline V gene lookup returns CDR1 MGHRA and CDR2 YSYEKL. The CDR3 spans 14 residues. V shed 4 bases and J shed 3 bases, with 12 bases lying between them. The CDR3 DNA follows: TGCGCCAGCAGCCGGAGGGAGGGGGAAGAGACCCAGTACTTC. This translates into CASSRREGEETQYF.

V is TRBV30 and J is TRBJ1-2, with D perhaps matching TRBD1 (5 bases). Germline CDR1 is GTSNPN and CDR2 is SVGIG (reference sequence). Trimming removed 4 bases from V and 5 bases from J, with 14 bases in between. The CDR3 sequence is 13 residues long. Here the CDR3 reads CAWTVGAEYGYTF. CDR3 nucleotide sequence: TGTGCCTGGACAGTAGGGGCGGAGTATGGCTACACCTTC.